This is a list of T cell receptor beta chains from one sample in a study of identical twins. TCRdb used MiXCR to reprocess the 5' RACE reads, holding one entry per CDR3 protein. This table has roughly 350,000 distinct CDR3 sequences, 10% to 15% appearing once. This sample also belongs to another study, concerning yellow fever vaccine responses in identical twins.

The specimen sequenced was CD8+ T cells sorted from blood. Every receptor here comes from a young woman in good health. CDR3s include the opening cysteine and the closing phenylalanine or tryptophan. The D gene is left open where the match is weak. The size of a clone is reported for some rows only, either as once, few or many, or as a class for expanded clones.

CDR3: CASSLSGVGVYGYTF
DNA: TGTGCCAGCAGTTTATCTGGGGTGGGGGTCTATGGCTACACCTTC
length: 15
V: TRBV27
D: NA
J: TRBJ1-2
size: few

CDR3: CASSSPTSGTYNEQFF
DNA: TGTGCCAGCAGTTCCCCGACTAGCGGGACCTACAATGAGCAGTTCTTC
length: 16
V: TRBV27
D: TRBD2
J: TRBJ2-1
size: NA

CDR3: CASSVSRVGRDTNTDTQYF
DNA: TGTGCCAGCAGCGTATCCCGGGTGGGTCGGGACACGAACACAGATACGCAGTATTTT
length: 19
V: TRBV9
D: NA
J: TRBJ2-3
size: few

CDR3: CASSQDGQGAYNEQFF
DNA: TGTGCCAGCAGCCAAGATGGACAGGGGGCCTACAATGAGCAGTTCTTC
length: 16
V: TRBV3-1
D: TRBD1
J: TRBJ2-1
size: NA

CDR3: CASSESLTGGQSPLHF
DNA: TGTGCCAGCAGTGAGAGTTTGACTGGGGGGCAATCACCCCTCCACTTT
length: 16
V: TRBV2
D: NA
J: TRBJ1-6
size: NA

CDR3: CASSQESPRGEETQYF
DNA: TGTGCCAGCAGCCAAGAATCTCCAAGGGGTGAAGAGACCCAGTACTTC
length: 16
V: TRBV3-1
D: NA
J: TRBJ2-5
size: many

CDR3: CASSKEWTEGPRGYNEQFF
DNA: TGTGCCAGCAGCAAAGAATGGACCGAGGGACCCAGGGGGTACAATGAGCAGTTCTTC
length: 19
V: TRBV21-1
D: NA
J: TRBJ2-1
size: NA

CDR3: CASSQRGQGAVEQYF
DNA: TGCGCCAGCAGCCAGCGCGGACAGGGGGCTGTCGAGCAGTACTTC
length: 15
V: TRBV4-1
D: TRBD1
J: TRBJ2-7
size: few

CDR3: CATRSRTGRGIRETQYF
DNA: TGTGCCACCAGAAGTCGGACGGGGAGGGGGATAAGGGAGACCCAGTACTTC
length: 17
V: TRBV15
D: NA
J: TRBJ2-5
size: many

CDR3: CASSSPGVPGTDGYTF
DNA: TGTGCCAGCAGTTCCCCGGGGGTTCCTGGTACTGATGGCTACACCTTC
length: 16
V: TRBV27
D: NA
J: TRBJ1-2
size: many

CDR3: CASSLEAGGNTEAFF
DNA: TGCGCCAGCAGCTTGGAGGCCGGGGGGAACACTGAAGCTTTCTTT
length: 15
V: TRBV5-1
D: NA
J: TRBJ1-1
size: NA

CDR3: CASSSPIPPTGRTRKGTQYF
DNA: TGTGCCAGCAGTTCCCCCATCCCCCCCACGGGGAGGACTAGGAAGGGGACCCAGTACTTC
length: 20
V: TRBV28
D: TRBD2
J: TRBJ2-5
size: few

CDR3: CASSPGLVNEQFF
DNA: TGCGCCAGCAGCCCGGGACTAGTAAATGAGCAGTTCTTC
length: 13
V: TRBV4-1
D: TRBD2
J: TRBJ2-1
size: few

CDR3: CASSDAGTSGDTQYF
DNA: TGTGCCAGCAGCGACGCCGGGACTAGCGGAGATACGCAGTATTTT
length: 15
V: TRBV7-3
D: TRBD2
J: TRBJ2-3
size: NA

CDR3: CASRFLLAGVGDEQFF
DNA: TGTGCCAGCAGATTCCTCCTAGCGGGAGTAGGAGATGAGCAGTTCTTC
length: 16
V: TRBV28
D: TRBD2
J: TRBJ2-1
size: NA

CDR3: CASSRTIGDIQYF
DNA: TGCGCCAGCAGCCGTACGATTGGGGACATTCAGTACTTC
length: 13
V: TRBV4-1
D: NA
J: TRBJ2-4
size: few

CDR3: CAISESSQTYGYEQYF
DNA: TGTGCCATCAGTGAGTCAAGTCAGACATACGGGTACGAGCAGTACTTC
length: 16
V: TRBV10-3
D: NA
J: TRBJ2-7
size: few

CDR3: CASSRVGGTTEAFF
DNA: TGCGCCAGCAGCCGGGTGGGGGGGACTACTGAAGCTTTCTTT
length: 14
V: TRBV5-1
D: NA
J: TRBJ1-1
size: many

CDR3: CSAEGLAGTGDIQYF
DNA: TGCAGTGCTGAGGGACTAGCGGGAACCGGGGACATTCAGTACTTC
length: 15
V: TRBV20-1
D: TRBD2
J: TRBJ2-4
size: NA

CDR3: CASSPQWGRGDYRNEQFF
DNA: TGTGCCAGCAGTCCTCAATGGGGGCGGGGAGATTACCGCAATGAGCAGTTCTTC
length: 18
V: TRBV6-1
D: NA
J: TRBJ2-1
size: few

CDR3: CASSPPLRNTYNEQFF
DNA: TGTGCCAGCAGCCCACCCCTGAGGAATACCTACAATGAGCAGTTCTTC
length: 16
V: TRBV3-1
D: NA
J: TRBJ2-1
size: NA

CDR3: CASRSGMVADTQYF
DNA: TGTGCCAGCAGGAGCGGGATGGTGGCAGATACGCAGTATTTT
length: 14
V: TRBV27
D: TRBD2
J: TRBJ2-3
size: few

CDR3: CASSLTGWNSPLHF
DNA: TGTGCCAGCAGTTTAACGGGCTGGAATTCACCCCTCCACTTT
length: 14
V: TRBV12-3/TRBV12-4
D: NA
J: TRBJ1-6
size: many

CDR3: CSASLEGGTQYF
DNA: TGCAGTGCTAGTCTGGAGGGGGGGACCCAGTACTTC
length: 12
V: TRBV20-1
D: NA
J: TRBJ2-5
size: few

CDR3: CATSSSLGARETQYF
DNA: TGTGCCACCAGCAGCAGTTTAGGGGCGCGGGAGACCCAGTACTTC
length: 15
V: TRBV15
D: NA
J: TRBJ2-5
size: NA

CDR3: CASSVVSDYGYTF
DNA: TGTGCCAGCAGCGTAGTGTCAGATTATGGCTACACCTTC
length: 13
V: TRBV9
D: NA
J: TRBJ1-2
size: NA

CDR3: CASMGDGYEQYF
DNA: TGTGCCAGCATGGGGGATGGCTACGAGCAGTACTTC
length: 12
V: TRBV27
D: NA
J: TRBJ2-7
size: few

CDR3: CASSAYSGGFTSSYNEQFF
DNA: TGTGCCAGCAGTGCCTATAGCGGGGGGTTTACTAGCTCCTACAATGAGCAGTTCTTC
length: 19
V: TRBV28
D: TRBD2
J: TRBJ2-1
size: NA

CDR3: CASSFLASSTDTQYF
DNA: TGTGCCAGCAGTTTTTTGGCTAGCAGCACAGATACGCAGTATTTT
length: 15
V: TRBV12-3/TRBV12-4
D: NA
J: TRBJ2-3
size: many

CDR3: CASLSGGNEQFF
DNA: TGTGCCAGTTTGAGCGGGGGCAATGAGCAGTTCTTC
length: 12
V: TRBV12-3/TRBV12-4
D: TRBD2
J: TRBJ2-1
size: few

CDR3: CASSYDRGSNQPQHF
DNA: TGTGCCAGCAGCTACGACAGGGGTAGCAATCAGCCCCAGCATTTT
length: 15
V: TRBV5-5
D: TRBD1
J: TRBJ1-5
size: many

CDR3: CATSGAPTGDNTGELFF
DNA: TGTGCCACCAGCGGAGCTCCTACAGGGGACAACACCGGGGAGCTGTTTTTT
length: 17
V: TRBV15
D: TRBD1
J: TRBJ2-2
size: many

CDR3: CASSPTGIGPFYEQYF
DNA: TGTGCCAGCAGTCCTACAGGCATCGGGCCATTTTACGAGCAGTACTTC
length: 16
V: TRBV6-1
D: NA
J: TRBJ2-7
size: few

CDR3: CASSLVLTGQGHQETQYF
DNA: TGTGCCAGCAGTTTAGTGTTGACGGGACAGGGACACCAAGAGACCCAGTACTTC
length: 18
V: TRBV28
D: TRBD1
J: TRBJ2-5
size: NA

CDR3: CASSYSWNQETQYF
DNA: TGTGCCAGCAGTTACTCGTGGAACCAAGAGACCCAGTACTTC
length: 14
V: TRBV6-5
D: NA
J: TRBJ2-5
size: NA

CDR3: CASSLGSTSANTGELFF
DNA: TGCGCCAGCAGCTTGGGTTCGACAAGTGCGAACACCGGGGAGCTGTTTTTT
length: 17
V: TRBV5-1
D: NA
J: TRBJ2-2
size: many

CDR3: CASSLVAGSYGYTF
DNA: TGTGCCAGCAGTTTAGTAGCAGGGAGCTATGGCTACACCTTC
length: 14
V: TRBV12-3/TRBV12-4
D: NA
J: TRBJ1-2
size: few

CDR3: CATSETGYQPQHF
DNA: TGTGCCACCAGTGAAACAGGGTATCAGCCCCAGCATTTT
length: 13
V: TRBV24-1
D: NA
J: TRBJ1-5
size: few

CDR3: CASSVLSGPRPGREQYF
DNA: TGTGCCAGCAGTGTTCTCTCTGGCCCCAGGCCCGGGAGGGAGCAGTACTTC
length: 17
V: TRBV2
D: TRBD2
J: TRBJ2-7
size: NA

CDR3: CAISEWIDRRDQETQYF
DNA: TGTGCCATCAGTGAGTGGATCGACAGGCGAGACCAAGAGACCCAGTACTTC
length: 17
V: TRBV10-3
D: NA
J: TRBJ2-5
size: many

CDR3: CASTIGRGGTDTQYF
DNA: TGTGCCAGCACCATAGGGCGCGGTGGCACAGATACGCAGTATTTT
length: 15
V: TRBV7-8
D: NA
J: TRBJ2-3
size: NA

CDR3: CASRFTGFGTGELFF
DNA: TGTGCCAGCAGATTCACAGGGTTTGGCACCGGGGAGCTGTTTTTT
length: 15
V: TRBV6-1
D: NA
J: TRBJ2-2
size: few

CDR3: CATSAPRDRGPKDNEQFF
DNA: TGTGCCACCAGTGCCCCCCGGGACAGGGGTCCGAAAGACAATGAGCAGTTCTTC
length: 18
V: TRBV24-1
D: TRBD1
J: TRBJ2-1
size: NA

CDR3: CASSSLRDRGDNEQFF
DNA: TGCGCCAGCAGCTCTCTCCGGGACAGGGGAGACAATGAGCAGTTCTTC
length: 16
V: TRBV5-1
D: TRBD1
J: TRBJ2-1
size: NA

CDR3: CSAIALAGSDNEQFF
DNA: TGCAGTGCTATCGCTCTAGCGGGAAGCGACAATGAGCAGTTCTTC
length: 15
V: TRBV20-1
D: TRBD2
J: TRBJ2-1
size: few

CDR3: CSVGQGTGELFF
DNA: TGCAGCGTGGGACAGGGCACCGGGGAGCTGTTTTTT
length: 12
V: TRBV29-1
D: TRBD1
J: TRBJ2-2
size: NA

CDR3: CASSLGTWEAFF
DNA: TGTGCCAGCAGCTTGGGGACCTGGGAAGCTTTCTTT
length: 12
V: TRBV7-9
D: NA
J: TRBJ1-1
size: few

CDR3: CASSLGWTGGIQETQYF
DNA: TGTGCCAGCAGCTTAGGATGGACCGGGGGAATACAAGAGACCCAGTACTTC
length: 17
V: TRBV11-2
D: NA
J: TRBJ2-5
size: few

CDR3: CASSPRANGETQYF
DNA: TGTGCCAGCAGCCCAAGGGCCAACGGGGAGACCCAGTACTTC
length: 14
V: TRBV5-5
D: NA
J: TRBJ2-5
size: few

CDR3: CASSPGILYEQYF
DNA: TGTGCCAGCAGTCCTGGGATTCTTTACGAGCAGTACTTC
length: 13
V: TRBV12-3/TRBV12-4
D: NA
J: TRBJ2-7
size: few